Following are 16 T cell receptor beta chains from one sample sequenced in a study of CD8 T cells in Susac syndrome. Reverse transcription of 0.5 to 1 ug RNA used random hexamers. TCRdb called the immunoSEQ multiplex PCR reads again in MiXCR, with one record for every CDR3 protein. This sample yields some 300,000 distinct CDR3 sequences, of which 75% to 90% are seen a single time; around 0.18% belongs to the top ten. Specimen: CD8+ T cells from PBMCs. These receptor sequences come from a human donor with multiple sclerosis.

The CDR3 coding sequence is TGTGCCAGCAGCTTACCGATACTAGCGGGAGGGGATGAGCAGTTCTTC. This codes for CASSLPILAGGDEQFF. V usage is TRBV7-6 and J usage is TRBJ2-1; TRBD2 aligns across 13 bases. Germline trimming cut 2 bases from V and 8 bases from J; bases unmatched to any gene: 6. Per germline, CDR1 SGHVS and CDR2 FNYEAQ. CDR3 length: 16 amino acids.

Worth noting for this clonotype: The germline gene is not matched at one end of the junction; a read error may be the cause. The chain combines TRBV27 with TRBJ2-7, with TRBD2 matching over 8 bases. This CDR3 is built from 15 residues. Germline CDR1 MNHEY, CDR2 SMNVEV (reference sequence). In DNA form, the CDR3 reads TGTGCCAGCAGTTTTTCCAGCGGGAGCGCCTACGGGCAGTACTTC. Translation gives CASSFSSGSAYGQYF.

J is TRBJ2-3 and V is TRBV7-9; D is unclear. In germline, CDR1 is SEHNR, CDR2 FQNEAQ (reference sequence). The length of the CDR3 is 13 residues. Trimming shortened V by 5 bases and J by 4 bases, and 10 bases separated the two germline ends. The CDR3 DNA sequence: TGTGCCAGCAGCGCGCGACACGCAGATACGCAGTATTTT. This gives the protein CASSARHADTQYF.

This clonotype was seen more than once but under ten times. The gene calls are TRBV7-3 and TRBJ2-2; the match to TRBD1 covers 9 bases. V lost 6 bases to trimming and J lost 4 bases; unmatched junction nucleotides: 9. The CDR3 loop spans 16 amino acids. CDR1 is SGHTA, CDR2 FQGTGA, per germline. CDR3 in amino acids: CASSSAGTGITGELFF. DNA for the CDR3: TGTGCCAGCAGTTCGGCCGGGACAGGGATCACCGGGGAGCTGTTTTTT.

V usage is TRBV4-3 and J usage is TRBJ2-1; weak D call: TRBD2 (7 bases). V gave up 5 bases and J gave up 9 bases, with 17 bases separating them. Germline V lookup: CDR1 LGHNA, CDR2 YSLEER. The CDR3 has 14 amino acids. CDR3 in DNA: TGCGCCAGCAGCGGACTAGGGGGATCCGGTGAGCAGTTCTTC. Translated, it gives CASSGLGGSGEQFF.

The V gene is TRBV3-1, the J gene TRBJ2-1; tentatively, D is TRBD2 (6 bases). V dropped 3 bases and J dropped 4 bases, with 13 bases sitting between them. There are 15 residues in the CDR3. Germline CDR1 and CDR2: LGHDT and YNNKEL (reference sequence). The CDR3 sequence is CASSQAGPHYNEQFF. The DNA of the CDR3 is TGTGCCAGCAGCCAGGCGGGGCCTCATTACAATGAGCAGTTCTTC.

The CDR3 loop reads CASTSAGHNEQFF. For the CDR3, the DNA is TGTGCCAGCACCTCCGCGGGCCACAATGAGCAGTTCTTC. The chain combines TRBV27 with TRBJ2-1, with a possible D match to TRBD2 (5 bases). CDR1 is MNHEY and CDR2 is SMNVEV in the germline V gene (reference sequence). V was clipped by 7 bases and J by 5 bases, with 12 bases between them. The CDR3 is 13 amino acids.

The rearrangement links TRBV3-1 to TRBJ2-7; no clear D gene. Looked up from germline, CDR1 is LGHDT and CDR2 is YNNKEL (reference sequence). The V gene lost 1 base and the J gene lost 3 bases, with 10 bases spanning the gap. The CDR3 length is 14 residues. CDR3 nucleotides: TGTGCCAGCAGCCAAGGGATCCCAGGCTACGAGCAGTACTTC. It translates to CASSQGIPGYEQYF.

V gene TRBV7-9 combines with J gene TRBJ1-2, with D possibly matching TRBD1 (6 bases). The V gene's germline CDR1 is SEHNR and CDR2 FQNEAQ (reference sequence). The V gene lost 6 bases and the J gene lost 3 bases, with 11 bases spanning the gap. The CDR3 has 13 amino acids. The CDR3 region has the DNA TGTGCCAGCAGAATGGACAGAGACTATGGCTACACCTTC. It translates to CASRMDRDYGYTF.

The chain carries TRBV4-2 and TRBJ2-7; a weak D match, TRBD2 (5 bases). Germline values: CDR1 LGHNA, CDR2 YNFKEQ. The V end lost 4 bases, the J end lost 1 base, and 17 bases lay between the germline ends. The CDR3 consists of 16 residues. The CDR3: CASSPTVGGGSYEQYF. In DNA form, the CDR3 reads TGTGCCAGCAGCCCCACGGTTGGCGGCGGGTCCTACGAGCAGTACTTC.

The rearrangement links TRBV10-3 to TRBJ2-1; D may be TRBD1 (6 bases). V lost 6 bases and J lost 5, with 14 bases in between. This CDR3 is 14 amino acids long. Germline V gene sequence: CDR1 ENHRY, CDR2 SYGVKD. The CDR3 nucleotides read TGTGCCATCAGAGGGCAGGGGTTCCACAATGAGCAGTTCTTC. This translates into CAIRGQGFHNEQFF.

This clonotype has a handful of counts. V gene TRBV6-1 combines with J gene TRBJ1-4; 8 positions agree with TRBD1. This CDR3 region has 16 residues. Trimming cost V 8 bases and J 6 bases; bases outside gene matches: 14. Germline values: CDR1 MNHNS, CDR2 SASEGT. CDR3 DNA sequence: TGTGCCAGCTCGCCCGACCCCGGGACAGGTCATGAAAAACTGTTTTTT. The encoded protein is CASSPDPGTGHEKLFF.

The rearrangement uses TRBV27 and TRBJ2-7, with TRBD1 as a possible D gene (5 bases). The germline V gene has CDR1 MNHEY and CDR2 SMNVEV (reference sequence). The V and J ends lost 6 bases and 0 bases respectively, with 9 bases between them. There are 13 residues in the CDR3. CDR3 sequence: CASRGVFSYEQYF. Here the CDR3 DNA reads TGTGCCAGCAGAGGGGTTTTCTCCTACGAGCAGTACTTC.

The V gene is TRBV5-4, the J gene TRBJ2-7; the D is unclear. Germline CDR1 SGHNT, CDR2 YYREEE (reference sequence). V shed 0 bases and J shed 0 bases, with 10 bases lying between them. The CDR3 extends over 15 amino acids. The DNA for the CDR3 is TGTGCCAGCAGCTTGGGGGCTAGTCCCTCCTACGAGCAGTACTTC. Translation: CASSLGASPSYEQYF.

This chain joins TRBV7-2 and TRBJ2-1, with no clear D. The CDR3 covers 11 residues. The germline CDR1 and CDR2 sequences are SGHTA and FQGNSA. V was shortened by 1 base and J by 11 bases, with 6 bases between the two germline ends. The CDR3 loop reads CASSLDAQQFF. As DNA, the CDR3 is TGTGCCAGCAGCTTAGACGCCCAGCAGTTCTTC.

This chain uses TRBV5-6 with TRBJ2-7; a possible D gene is TRBD1 (5 bases). The V gene lost 4 bases and the J gene lost 0 bases, with 11 bases spanning the gap. Germline CDR1 and CDR2: SGHDT and YYEEEE. CDR3 length equals 14 residues. The CDR3 spells CASSPLDSSYEQYF. The CDR3 coding sequence is TGTGCCAGCAGCCCACTCGACAGCTCCTACGAGCAGTACTTC.